The 14 T cell receptor beta chains reported below all come from one sample, sequenced in a study of cytomegalovirus exposure and HLA in healthy donors. The PCR made use of 60 Vbeta and 13 Jbeta primers. Method: immunoSEQ multiplex PCR; TCRdb's copy keeps in-frame clones and lacks some. Of 150,000 or so clones listed, about 8.9% are singletons. The specimen sequenced was PBMCs. The receptors stem from a man aged 45-65 years in good health and CMV-seronegative.

As regards this clone: One end of the junction is discordant with germline, which a read error may explain. V usage is TRBV30 and J usage is TRBJ1-2; a possible D gene is TRBD1 (6 bases). Germline values: CDR1 GTSNPN, CDR2 SVGIG (reference sequence). This CDR3 contains 12 residues. The CDR3 is CAWTPTGTRSDF. CDR3 in DNA: TGTGCCTGGACTCCTACAGGGACCCGTTCGGACTTC.

This chain joins TRBV12-5 and TRBJ2-3, with 8 bases lining up with TRBD2. The CDR3 is 15 amino acids. CDR1 and CDR2 from the germline V gene are LGHNT and FRNRAP. Losses at the gene ends were 10 bases for V and 5 bases for J; bases not matched to a gene: 14. CDR3 amino acids: CATIPDSGALDTQYF. CDR3 coding DNA: TGTGCTACCATCCCGGATAGCGGGGCCTTAGATACGCAGTATTTT.

This clone occurred many times. The V gene is TRBV11-2, the J gene TRBJ2-3, with 7 bases identical to TRBD2. Germline values: CDR1 SGHAT, CDR2 FQNNGV. The V segment lost 1 base and the J segment 4 bases; nucleotides outside the gene matches: 2. The CDR3 length is 14 residues. CDR3 sequence reads: CASSLVGGADTQYF. DNA for the CDR3: TGTGCCAGCAGCTTAGTGGGGGGGGCAGATACGCAGTATTTT.

The J gene is TRBJ2-7, the V gene TRBV10-2; tentatively, D is TRBD1 (5 bases). Germline CDR1 WSHSY, CDR2 SAAADI. The V end lost 5 bases, the J end lost 6 bases, and 11 bases lay between the germline ends. The CDR3 length is 12 residues. The CDR3 loop is CASSSGWIEQYF. Written as DNA, the CDR3 is TGCGCCAGCAGTTCAGGGTGGATCGAGCAGTACTTC.

The table lists this clone with a few counts. This is likely a read error, given that the CDR3 carries no conserved phenylalanine or tryptophan at its end. The CDR3: CDWIRVGGTEAFV. The CDR3 DNA follows: TGTGACTGGATACGGGTCGGGGGGACTGAAGCTTTCGTT. The chain uses TRBV30 and TRBJ1-1, with a weak D call TRBD1 (5 bases). Germline V CDR1 and CDR2: GTSNPN, SVGIG (reference sequence). The CDR3 runs to 13 residues.

This clone was found a few times. CDR3 sequence: CASSLNYGPGTIAGNYNEQFF. The CDR3 coding sequence is TGTGCCAGCAGTTTAAATTATGGTCCCGGGACGATAGCGGGAAACTACAATGAGCAGTTCTTC. The V call is TRBV28, the J call TRBJ2-1; TRBD2 agrees at 8 bases. Germline lookup yields CDR1 MDHEN and CDR2 SYDVKM. The ends lost 2 bases at V and 3 bases at J; junction bases unmatched: 21. This CDR3 has 21 amino acids.

This clone has more than one count but fewer than ten. This rearrangement joins TRBV9 to TRBJ2-1, with TRBD2 identical over 13 bases. CDR1 and CDR2 (germline): SGDLS, YYNGEE. This CDR3 region has 15 residues. The junction had 4 bases not matched to a gene; V was cut back by 4 bases and J by 6 bases. DNA for the CDR3: TGTGCCAGCAGCTCACGACTAGCGGGAGGCAATGAGCAGTTCTTC. Translating it yields CASSSRLAGGNEQFF. Filled out from reference TRBV9 and TRBJ2-1, the complete variable domain reads DSGVTQTPKHLITATGQRVTLRCSPRSGDLSVYWYQQSLDQGLQFLIQYYNGEERAKGNILERFSAQQFPDLHSELNLSSLELGDSALYFCASSSRLAGGNEQFFGPGTRLTVL.

Only a few counts were recorded for this clone. The rearrangement joins TRBV5-4 to TRBJ2-7, with 12 bases that match TRBD2. Germline V gene lookup returns CDR1 SGHNT and CDR2 YYREEE (reference sequence). V was clipped by 0 bases and J by 2 bases; unmatched bases: 6. CDR3 length: 17 amino acids. The CDR3 protein is CASSLVKLAGGPYEQYF. The CDR3 DNA follows: TGTGCCAGCAGCTTGGTAAAGCTAGCGGGGGGGCCCTACGAGCAGTACTTC.

This clone was seen only a few times. The chain is built from TRBV29-1 and TRBJ2-7, with 8 bases that match TRBD1. V dropped 8 bases and J dropped 5; count of bases not matched to a gene: 11. This CDR3 spans 13 amino acids. The V gene's germline CDR1 is SQVTM and CDR2 ANQGSEA. CDR3 in amino acids: CSYKDREDHEQYF. CDR3 in DNA: TGCAGCTACAAGGACAGGGAAGACCACGAGCAGTACTTC.

This clone was seen only a few times. The chain joins TRBV11-2 to TRBJ1-2, with 7 bases lining up with TRBD1. The CDR3 is 16 amino acids. Per the germline V gene, CDR1 is SGHAT and CDR2 is FQNNGV. V lost 2 bases to trimming and J lost 4 bases; unmatched junction nucleotides: 10. CDR3: CASSLSSVGQFYGYTF. CDR3 sequence (DNA): TGTGCCAGCAGCTTATCCTCGGTGGGACAGTTCTATGGCTACACCTTC.

This clone was observed a handful of times. The rearrangement uses TRBV27 and TRBJ1-2; D remains ambiguous. Trimming cost V 5 bases and J 2 bases, with 12 bases left between them. The CDR3 is 14 residues long. CDR1 and CDR2 (germline): MNHEY, SMNVEV (reference sequence). The CDR3 protein is CASSPLGLNYGYTF. CDR3 nucleotide sequence: TGTGCCAGCAGTCCTTTGGGCCTGAACTATGGCTACACCTTC.

This clone was seen more than once but under ten times. The chain couples TRBV5-4 to TRBJ2-2; possibly TRBD2 for D (6 bases). The CDR3 contains 17 residues. The germline gives CDR1 SGHNT, CDR2 YYREEE (reference sequence). V dropped 4 bases and J dropped 1 base, with 17 bases sitting between them. Here the CDR3 reads CASSRGGRSRNTGELFF. In DNA form, the CDR3 reads TGTGCCAGCAGCCGGGGAGGCCGTTCGAGGAACACCGGGGAGCTGTTTTTT.

The chain uses TRBV19 and TRBJ1-1; 7 nucleotides match TRBD1. Per germline, CDR1 LNHDA and CDR2 SQIVND (reference sequence). The V gene end was trimmed by 5 bases and the J gene end by 4 bases; junction bases not matched to a gene: 10. The CDR3 spans 15 residues. CDR3 amino acids: CASSPYRGGGTEAFF. The CDR3 DNA reads TGTGCCAGTAGTCCCTACAGGGGAGGAGGCACTGAAGCTTTCTTT.

The chain uses TRBV6-1 and TRBJ2-1; TRBD2 matches at 8 bases. The CDR3 has 14 residues. The germline V gene encodes CDR1 MNHNS and CDR2 SASEGT. With V trimmed by 11 bases and J by 8 bases, 14 bases remained unmatched. The CDR3 DNA reads as TGTGCCGGGACTCCGGGGGGGGAATCGGATGAGCAGTTCTTC. As protein: CAGTPGGESDEQFF.